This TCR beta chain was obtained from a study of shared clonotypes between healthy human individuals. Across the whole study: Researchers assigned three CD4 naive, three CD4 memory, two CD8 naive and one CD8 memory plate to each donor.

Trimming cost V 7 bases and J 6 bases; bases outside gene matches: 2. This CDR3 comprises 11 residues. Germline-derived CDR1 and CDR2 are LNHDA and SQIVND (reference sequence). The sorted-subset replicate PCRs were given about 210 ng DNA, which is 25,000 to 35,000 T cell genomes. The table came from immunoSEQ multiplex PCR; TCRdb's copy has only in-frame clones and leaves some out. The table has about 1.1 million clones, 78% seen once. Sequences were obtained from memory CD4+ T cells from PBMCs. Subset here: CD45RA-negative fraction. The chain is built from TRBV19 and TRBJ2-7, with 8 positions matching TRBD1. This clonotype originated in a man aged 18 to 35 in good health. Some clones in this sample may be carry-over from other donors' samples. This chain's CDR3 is CASKTGVEQYF. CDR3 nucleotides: TGTGCCAGTAAGACAGGGGTCGAGCAGTACTTC.